Presented here are 28 T cell receptor beta chains from one specimen sequenced in a study of cytomegalovirus exposure and HLA in healthy donors. The PCR made use of 60 Vbeta and 13 Jbeta primers. The table came from immunoSEQ multiplex PCR; TCRdb's copy has only in-frame clones and leaves some out. The table for this sample gives about 84,000 clones. The sequencing sample was made of PBMCs. These receptors originate from a man aged 50 to 59 in good health and CMV-seronegative.

The chain employs TRBV9 and TRBJ1-1; no reliable D call. The ends were cut back, 1 base at V and 1 base at J, with 8 bases in the middle. Germline loops: CDR1 SGDLS, CDR2 YYNGEE. The CDR3 has 14 residues. The CDR3 is CASSVQAGNTEAFF. CDR3 bases: TGTGCCAGCAGCGTACAAGCGGGGAACACTGAAGCTTTCTTT. The whole variable domain, remainder taken from reference TRBV9 and TRBJ1-1, is DSGVTQTPKHLITATGQRVTLRCSPRSGDLSVYWYQQSLDQGLQFLIQYYNGEERAKGNILERFSAQQFPDLHSELNLSSLELGDSALYFCASSVQAGNTEAFFGQGTRLTVV.

This chain connects TRBV5-1 to TRBJ2-2; D perhaps matches TRBD1 (5 bases). CDR3 size: 15 residues. The germline V gene encodes CDR1 SGHRS and CDR2 YFSETQ. The germline V and J ends were trimmed by 2 bases and 0 bases, with 8 bases remaining between them. The CDR3 is CASSFGHTNTGELFF. The CDR3 coding sequence is TGCGCCAGCAGCTTCGGACATACGAACACCGGGGAGCTGTTTTTT. Full variable domain (outside the CDR3, taken from reference TRBV5-1 and TRBJ2-2): KAGVTQTPRYLIKTRGQQVTLSCSPISGHRSVSWYQQTPGQGLQFLFEYFSETQRNKGNFPGRFSGRQFSNSRSEMNVSTLELGDSALYLCASSFGHTNTGELFFGEGSRLTVL.

Note on this clone: This is likely a read error, given that the CDR3 carries no conserved phenylalanine or tryptophan at its end. No DNA is shown, since the ends of the CDR3 on it are uncertain; the CDR3 is the one TCRdb lists. The rearrangement uses TRBV5-8 and TRBJ1-2; TRBD1 is the table's D call and was not checked against the DNA. Looked up from germline, CDR1 is SGHTS and CDR2 is YDEGEE. The CDR3 region is 12 residues in length, termini included. The CDR3 region is CASRRDRGPAVL.

V is TRBV7-9 and J is TRBJ1-2; no definite D call. V was cut by 5 bases and J by 7 bases, with 14 bases left in between. In germline, CDR1 is SEHNR, CDR2 FQNEAQ (reference sequence). The CDR3 is made up of 13 amino acids. CDR3 amino acids: CASSRGMSGGYTF. The CDR3 DNA follows: TGTGCCAGCAGCCGAGGGATGTCGGGTGGCTACACCTTC. The entire variable domain, with the rest obtained from reference TRBV7-9 and TRBJ1-2, is as follows: DTGVSQNPRHKITKRGQNVTFRCDPISEHNRLYWYRQTLGQGPEFLTYFQNEAQLEKSRLLSDRFSAERPKGSFSTLEIQRTEQGDSAMYLCASSRGMSGGYTFGSGTRLTVV.

The chain links TRBV7-2 to TRBJ2-7; TRBD2 aligns across 9 bases. CDR1 is SGHTA, CDR2 FQGNSA, per germline. Trimming at V came to 5 bases and at J to 2 bases, leaving 10 bases not matched to a gene. The CDR3 runs 16 residues. The DNA for the CDR3 is TGTGCCAGCAGCCTTGTTAGCGGGGGCCTAACCTACGAGCAGTACTTC. It is translated as CASSLVSGGLTYEQYF.

A note on this clone: The germline gene is not matched at one end of the junction; a read error may be the cause. This chain joins TRBV7-8 and TRBJ1-5, with TRBD1 identical over 8 bases. This CDR3 spans 15 amino acids. Germline lookup yields CDR1 SGHVS and CDR2 FQNEAQ. This chain's CDR3 is CASSQAGGSNQAQHF. CDR3 nucleotides: TGTGCCAGCAGCCAGGCAGGGGGCTCCAATCAGGCCCAGCATTTT.

The chain recombines TRBV18 with TRBJ2-5, with TRBD1 matching 8 bases. Germline V gives CDR1 KGHSH, CDR2 LQKENI. This CDR3 region has 15 residues. J lost 2 bases, V lost 3 bases, and 5 bases had no gene match. The CDR3 here is CASSPRRQGQETQYF. CDR3 DNA sequence: TGTGCCAGCTCACCCCGGCGACAGGGGCAAGAGACCCAGTACTTC. Variable domain in full (rest from reference TRBV18 and TRBJ2-5): NAGVMQNPRHLVRRRGQEARLRCSPMKGHSHVYWYRQLPEEGLKFMVYLQKENIIDESGMPKERFSAEFPKEGPSILRIQQVVRGDSAAYFCASSPRRQGQETQYFGPGTRLLVL.

The gene calls are TRBV21-1 and TRBJ1-1; the table's D call TRBD1 went unverified against the DNA. TRBV21-1 is a listed pseudogene. The CDR3 contains 14 residues. In DNA form, the CDR3 reads TGTGCCCCACGACAGGGTCCCTCGAACACTGAAGCTTTCTTT. Encoded protein: CAPRQGPSNTEAFF.

The J gene is TRBJ1-1, the V gene TRBV28; maybe TRBD1 (5 bases). Germline V gene lookup returns CDR1 MDHEN and CDR2 SYDVKM. The CDR3 loop spans 13 amino acids. With 6 bases removed from V and 1 base from J, the gap between germline ends came to 9 bases. CDR3 sequence: CASRPGQNTEAFF. CDR3 coding DNA: TGTGCCAGCAGGCCCGGACAGAACACTGAAGCTTTCTTT.

J is TRBJ2-2 and V is TRBV28; 7 nucleotides agree with TRBD2. Losses at the gene ends were 6 bases for V and 5 bases for J; bases not matched to a gene: 9. Per germline, CDR1 MDHEN and CDR2 SYDVKM. The CDR3 runs to 15 residues. In DNA form, the CDR3 reads TGTGCCAGCAGGCCAGGACTAGGTTTAACCGGGGAGCTGTTTTTT. Translation gives CASRPGLGLTGELFF.

The chain couples TRBV19 to TRBJ1-1; a possible D gene is TRBD1 (5 bases). CDR3 length equals 16 residues. Trimming stripped 0 bases from V and 0 bases from J, with 11 bases between. Germline V gene lookup returns CDR1 LNHDA and CDR2 SQIVND (reference sequence). CDR3 loop: CASSIDPGIMNTEAFF. In DNA, the CDR3 is TGTGCCAGTAGTATAGATCCAGGGATCATGAACACTGAAGCTTTCTTT.

The CDR3 DNA reads as TGCAGCGTTGAAAGACAGTCCCAAGAGACCCAGTACTTC. It is translated as CSVERQSQETQYF. The chain recombines TRBV29-1 with TRBJ2-5; tentatively, D is TRBD1 (5 bases). The CDR3 has 13 amino acids. The germline gives CDR1 SQVTM, CDR2 ANQGSEA. V lost 2 bases, J lost 1 base, and 8 bases lay in between.

The V call is TRBV13, the J call TRBJ2-7, with 10 bases lining up with TRBD2. Germline V CDR1 and CDR2: PRHDT, FYEKMQ (reference sequence). CDR3 length: 16 residues. Trimming took 5 bases from V and 2 from J; bases not matched to a gene: 9. The CDR3 is CASSPTTAGGPYEQYF. Here the CDR3 DNA reads TGTGCCAGCAGCCCGACGACAGCGGGGGGGCCCTACGAGCAGTACTTC. Variable domain in full (rest from reference TRBV13 and TRBJ2-7): AAGVIQSPRHLIKEKRETATLKCYPIPRHDTVYWYQQGPGQDPQFLISFYEKMQSDKGSIPDRFSAQQFSDYHSELNMSSLELGDSALYFCASSPTTAGGPYEQYFGPGTRLTVT.

This rearrangement joins TRBV6-1 to TRBJ2-7; TRBD1 might be the D (5 bases). The germline CDR1 and CDR2 sequences are MNHNS and SASEGT. The CDR3 has 13 amino acids. The germline V and J ends were trimmed by 5 bases and 2 bases, with 10 bases remaining between them. CDR3 loop: CASSLRQPYEQYF. The CDR3 region has the DNA TGTGCCAGCAGTCTCCGACAGCCCTACGAGCAGTACTTC.

The chain uses TRBV19 and TRBJ1-6; weak D call: TRBD1 (6 bases). Germline V gene data show CDR1 as LNHDA and CDR2 as SQIVND (reference sequence). The CDR3 is 14 amino acids. Trimming took off 4 bases at V and 2 bases at J, with 6 bases between the two ends. CDR3 sequence (DNA): TGTGCCAGTAGTAAGGGGGCCTATAATTCACCCCTCCACTTT. Amino acid sequence: CASSKGAYNSPLHF.

The rearrangement joins TRBV5-1 to TRBJ2-2; 7 bases align to TRBD1. The CDR3 extends over 16 amino acids. V shed 2 bases and J 6 bases; nucleotides not matched to a gene: 10. Germline CDR1 and CDR2: SGHRS and YFSETQ. The CDR3, as DNA: TGCGCCAGCAGCTTTCGGGACAGCGTCAGGTCCGGGGAGCTGTTTTTT. It codes for CASSFRDSVRSGELFF. The entire variable domain, with the rest obtained from reference TRBV5-1 and TRBJ2-2, is as follows: KAGVTQTPRYLIKTRGQQVTLSCSPISGHRSVSWYQQTPGQGLQFLFEYFSETQRNKGNFPGRFSGRQFSNSRSEMNVSTLELGDSALYLCASSFRDSVRSGELFFGEGSRLTVL.

The V gene is TRBV27, the J gene TRBJ1-2; possibly TRBD1 for D (6 bases). The CDR3 is 14 residues long. The germline gives CDR1 MNHEY, CDR2 SMNVEV (reference sequence). Trimming removed 10 bases from V and 7 bases from J, with 22 bases in between. CDR3 nucleotides: TGTGCCACCCACCCGGTGGGGGGGGCCATTGGCTACACCTTC. Amino acids: CATHPVGGAIGYTF.

In the case of this clone: At one end, the junction sequence differs from germline, possibly due to a read error. The chain is built from TRBV30 and TRBJ1-3, with D tentatively TRBD1 (6 bases). Germline CDR1 reads GTSNPN; CDR2 reads SVGIG (reference sequence). The CDR3 contains 13 residues. The CDR3 nucleotides are TGTGCCTGGACCCCCCCAGGGGTACGCGGATTGGATTTT. Its protein product is CAWTPPGVRGLDF.

This chain links TRBV5-1 with TRBJ2-1; 7 bases are a match to TRBD1. The CDR3 sequence is 14 residues long. The germline CDR1 and CDR2 sequences are SGHRS and YFSETQ. Trimming removed 4 bases from V and 0 bases from J; junction bases left unmatched: 1. The CDR3 spells CASSRDSSYNEQFF. CDR3 nucleotides: TGCGCCAGCAGCCGGGACAGCTCCTACAATGAGCAGTTCTTC.

The rearrangement links TRBV7-9 to TRBJ2-1, with 9 bases aligning to TRBD2. The V and J ends lost 4 bases and 2 bases, in that order; junction bases with no gene match: 9. The germline CDR1 and CDR2 sequences are SEHNR and FQNEAQ (reference sequence). This CDR3 spans 17 amino acids. The CDR3 reads CASSSHRLADAYNEQFF. For the CDR3, the DNA is TGTGCCAGCAGCTCCCACAGACTAGCGGACGCCTACAATGAGCAGTTCTTC.

The CDR3 DNA is TGTGCCAGCAGCCTCCGTCAGAGCGGGGGGGCCGATGAGCAGTTCTTC. It encodes CASSLRQSGGADEQFF. J is TRBJ2-1 and V is TRBV7-2, with TRBD2 matching 10 bases. J gave up 8 bases and V 5 bases, and 12 bases lay outside the gene matches. The CDR3 is 16 amino acids. Germline CDR1 is SGHTA and CDR2 is FQGNSA. Full variable domain (missing parts from reference TRBV7-2 and TRBJ2-1): GAGVSQSPSNKVTEKGKDVELRCDPISGHTALYWYRQSLGQGLEFLIYFQGNSAPDKSGLPSDRFSAERTGGSVSTLTIQRTQQEDSAVYLCASSLRQSGGADEQFFGPGTRLTVL.

The V call is TRBV29-1, the J call TRBJ1-2, with D possibly matching TRBD1 (5 bases). The CDR3 is made up of 12 amino acids. Germline V lookup: CDR1 SQVTM, CDR2 ANQGSEA. V was pared by 4 bases and J by 7 bases, with 13 bases between. The CDR3 protein is CSVGGRSSGYTF. The CDR3 region has the DNA TGCAGCGTTGGGGGCAGGTCTTCTGGCTACACCTTC.

Remarks on this clone: An end of the junction does not agree with germline; a read error may underlie this. The rearrangement links TRBV7-7 to TRBJ2-5; D ambiguous. Germline V gene data show CDR1 as SSHAT and CDR2 as FNYEAQ (reference sequence). The CDR3 totals 13 residues. CDR3 DNA: TGTGCTAGCAGCCTAAATAAGCAACAGACCCAGTACTTC. This sequence encodes CASSLNKQQTQYF.

The chain uses TRBV7-2 and TRBJ1-5; weak D call: TRBD1 (6 bases). The CDR3 has 16 residues. Germline V gene sequence: CDR1 SGHTA, CDR2 FQGNSA. V was shortened by 4 bases and J by 3 bases, with 16 bases between the two germline ends. This CDR3 reads CASSSNSGATNQPQHF. DNA of the CDR3: TGTGCCAGCAGCTCAAATTCAGGGGCCACCAATCAGCCCCAGCATTTT.

The chain employs TRBV30 and TRBJ2-1; TRBD2 matches 8 bases. Unmatched junction bases numbered 7, after V lost 4 bases and J lost 2 bases. Germline assignment: CDR1 GTSNPN and CDR2 SVGIG (reference sequence). The CDR3 loop spans 15 amino acids. In DNA form, the CDR3 reads TGTGCCTGGAAGCGAGCGGGGGCAACCTACAATGAGCAGTTCTTC. This encodes CAWKRAGATYNEQFF.

The chain recombines TRBV7-9 with TRBJ2-2, with 9 bases lining up with TRBD2. Germline trimming cut 6 bases from V and 5 bases from J; bases unmatched to any gene: 7. Looked up from germline, CDR1 is SEHNR and CDR2 is FQNEAQ (reference sequence). This CDR3 is 15 amino acids long. CDR3 nucleotide sequence: TGTGCCAGCAGTTCCCCGGGACTAGCAACCGGGGAGCTGTTTTTT. Amino acid sequence: CASSSPGLATGELFF.

The V gene is TRBV2, the J gene TRBJ2-3; D ambiguous. The V end lost 5 bases, the J end lost 6 bases, and 9 bases lay between the germline ends. From germline, CDR1 is SNHLY and CDR2 FYNNEI. This CDR3 comprises 12 residues. The CDR3 DNA is TGTGCCAGCAGTCGCCCCGGGGATACGCAGTATTTT. Protein: CASSRPGDTQYF. The variable domain in full, completed from reference TRBV2 and TRBJ2-3, reads EPEVTQTPSHQVTQMGQEVILRCVPISNHLYFYWYRQILGQKVEFLVSFYNNEISEKSEIFDDQFSVERPDGSNFTLKIRSTKLEDSAMYFCASSRPGDTQYFGPGTRLTVL.

The chain employs TRBV5-1 and TRBJ1-2, with 8 bases fitting TRBD1. Trimming cost V 0 bases and J 3 bases; bases outside gene matches: 4. Germline V gives CDR1 SGHRS, CDR2 YFSETQ. The CDR3 consists of 15 residues. CDR3 sequence reads: CASSLDAGGHYGYTF. CDR3 sequence (DNA): TGCGCCAGCAGCTTGGACGCAGGGGGCCACTATGGCTACACCTTC.